The T cell receptor (beta chain) described here comes from a study of regulatory T cells in long-lasting Graves disease (dated by TCRdb to 2020 to 2022). For context, the study as a whole: Antithyroid drugs had been taken for less than 3 months by newly diagnosed Graves' disease patients. Peripheral blood TCR sequencing and RNA sequencing compared persistent Graves' disease patients with newly diagnosed Graves' disease patients. The study took place in China and was registered as a clinical trial. TCR sequencing covered some 13 persistent and 20 newly diagnosed Graves' disease patients, around 33 samples in total.

In this sample, this clonotype turned up many times. The antigen it recognizes is unknown. Base qualities are not recorded, but no much larger clone differs from it by a single base. The method behind the library was multiplex PCR. TCRdb lists the instrument as Illumina HiSeq 4000. CDR3 regions were amplified by Arm-PCR with iRepertoire HTBI primers to construct TCR beta libraries. Gel purification was performed on PCR products prior to sequencing. Per the original workflow: Across samples, roughly 60 TRBV and approximately 15 TRBJ segments were identified and used for gene usage analysis of CDR3 amino acid clonotypes. COPE and FqMerger were used to merge the filtered high-quality paired reads into contigs. BLAST was used to align contigs to IMGT TRBV, TRBD and TRBJ reference genes, with CDR3 defined following IMGT. Clonotypes above 0.1% frequency were classified as highly expanded clones. Shannon entropy served as the measure of repertoire diversity, while the Gini coefficient captured V-J evenness. A clonotype found in more than one individual was treated as public. The public reads were run again by TCRdb, first through fastp at Q25 and then through MiXCR, and only productive beta chains were kept. CDR3 protein duplicates are merged, each entry listing the most common genes and DNA. V and J calls and clone size were set by TCRdb, not the authors. The sample table lists roughly 420,000 distinct CDR3 sequences, roughly 15% of them with a count of one. About 25% of the sample goes to the ten largest clones.

On the study overall, not on this receptor specifically: The small sample size was acknowledged by the authors as a limitation that may reduce accuracy. Preferential use of TRBV28, TRBJ1-2 and TRBJ2-5 was observed in persistent disease, whereas TRBV20-1 and TRBJ2-1 were favored in newly diagnosed disease. A larger number of public clonotypes was shared among persistent patients (around 2,500) than among newly diagnosed patients (around 870). Only the TCR beta chain was sequenced and analyzed. Compared with newly diagnosed patients, persistent Graves' disease patients had lower TCR Shannon entropy and fewer highly expanded clones, which suggests clonal expansion. Peripheral blood alone was examined, since thyroid tissue, which constituted the primary lesion, could not be accessed.

Reading the label with the study, this specimen's time point is: newly diagnosed GD, antithyroid drugs for less than 3 months. RNA was extracted from PBMCs in TRIzol for both TCR sequencing and RNA sequencing. The diagnosis of Graves' disease followed American Thyroid Association guidelines. Patients were recruited from an endocrinology department in Xi'an, China. Each patient gave roughly 10 milliliters of peripheral blood, collected in an EDTA anticoagulant tube. Ficoll Paque Plus density gradient separation was used to isolate PBMCs, and no further T cell sorting was done. An Agilent 2100 Bioanalyzer and agarose gel were used to assess RNA quality, and a NanoDrop 2000 was used to measure RNA concentration. The CDR3 starts with the cysteine, ends with the phenylalanine, and has 16 residues. Only CDR3 DNA is held: 48 bases, read in frame from base 1. CDR1 and CDR2 (KGHSH, LQKENI) derive from the germline V gene. Deletion took 2 bases off V and 0 bases off J, with a span of 11 bases between the germline ends.

This sample was shared with a second study, whose subject was T cells in Graves' hyperthyroidism and ophthalmopathy. Drawing on the second study: Stable Graves' hyperthyroidism was defined as no progression to ophthalmopathy during 18 months of follow-up. Hyperthyroidism patients were aged 18 to 65 years and newly diagnosed, with disease duration of less than 2 months. Exclusion was applied to patients with uncontrolled infections, other autoimmune diseases, pregnancy or lactation. Diagnoses relied on clinical symptoms, serum thyroxine and TRAb, thyroid ultrasound and orbital computed tomography. A first-round RT-PCR of the TCR CDR3 used the HTBI primer set with the Qiagen OneStep RT-PCR kit. Most expanded thyroid clonotypes (frequency above 0.001) were also found in blood, which suggests that blood repertoires may mirror thyroid immune responses. In cross-validation, a model built on a 13 V-J signature told ophthalmopathy apart from stable hyperthyroidism with under 90% sensitivity and about 81% specificity, and in testing the same model reached 80%/75%. In validation, the model predicted progression to ophthalmopathy with 55% to 71% sensitivity and less than 75% specificity, a median of 6.5 months before onset. A discovery cohort of about a hundred patients, 43 with Graves' ophthalmopathy and approximately 60 with stable Graves' hyperthyroidism, was used to find distinguishing TCR V-J signatures. Prospective prediction of ophthalmopathy was tested in an independent validation cohort consisting of roughly 20 hyperthyroidism patients and 17 patients who later progressed to ophthalmopathy. The 100 discovery patients were divided at random into training and test sets in a 7:3 ratio. In more than 5 Graves' hyperthyroidism patients, the study also compared T-cell repertoires from thyroid tissue with T-cell repertoires from blood. After sampling, hyperthyroidism patients received methimazole starting at 30 mg daily, and ophthalmopathy patients received high-dose intravenous methylprednisolone. The libraries were constructed in a second round of multiplex PCR and then size-selected and purified. Paired-end sequencing of the libraries was performed with 100 bp reads on an Illumina HiSeq2000. SOAPnuke was used to process the raw data, with reads discarded if the reads contained adapters or uncalled bases, had a mean Phred below 15, or lacked an exact constant-primer or identifier match. High-quality paired reads were merged with COPE v1.2.5, and unique nucleotide sequences were defined as clonotypes. MiTCR v1.1 was used to align the clonotypes against IMGT TRBV, TRBD and TRBJ reference segments. The analysis included only V-J combinations with a frequency above 0.0001, which together covered around 99% of the repertoires. A TCS score was defined as the ratio of F50 (clonal expansion) to E x V (chaos), with BLOSUM62-based TCRdist applied between CDR3 peptides within each V-J. Welch's t-statistics and random forest reduced 514 V-J features to roughly 13, which were used in a naive Bayes classifier (R e1071). Sample size was not statistically predetermined, and investigators were not blinded to group allocation. The paper describes TCR Vbeta CDR3 sequencing of roughly 130 peripheral blood samples, made up of 43 ophthalmopathy patients, around 78 hyperthyroidism patients and approximately 17 progressor patients.

The chain is encoded by TRBV18 joined to TRBJ2-4; the D segment cannot be called with confidence. The sample here was peripheral blood mononuclear cells (PBMCs), taken at new diagnosis, from a patient treated with antithyroid drugs. This sequence was found in a woman between 18 and 29 years old with Graves disease. Donor details come from another sample of the same person, matched by shared clones. The DNA reads as follows: TGTGCCAGCTCACCATATACCGGTCTAGCCAAAAACATTCAGTACTTC. Its protein is CASSPYTGLAKNIQYF.